Below are 23 T cell receptor beta chains sequenced from a single sample in a study of blood T cell repertoires in COVID-19. Clones were read by immunoSEQ multiplex PCR, and TCRdb kept only the in-frame ones, dropping some. The repertoire holds nearly 250,000 clones, with about 87% as singletons. The sequencing sample was made of PBMCs or T cells enriched from blood (not recorded which). The receptors here all came from a man between 50 and 59 years old who had been exposed to COVID-19.

The chain recombines TRBV12-5 with TRBJ1-5; D is ambiguous. CDR3 length equals 15 residues. Trimming stripped 3 bases from V and 0 bases from J, with 9 bases between. In germline, CDR1 is LGHNT, CDR2 FRNRAP. CDR3 coding DNA: TGTGCTAGTGGTTTACAGAGCTATAGCAATCAGCCCCAGCATTTT. Encoded protein: CASGLQSYSNQPQHF. Full variable domain (outside the CDR3, taken from reference TRBV12-5 and TRBJ1-5): DARVTQTPRHKVTEMGQEVTMRCQPILGHNTVFWYRQTMMQGLELLAYFRNRAPLDDSGMPKDRFSAEMPDATLATLKIQPSEPRDSAVYFCASGLQSYSNQPQHFGDGTRLSIL.

This clone has only a few counts. This chain links TRBV7-9 with TRBJ1-2; D might be TRBD1 (6 bases). V gave up 5 bases and J gave up 7 bases, with 14 bases separating them. Germline V gene data show CDR1 as SEHNR and CDR2 as FQNEAQ (reference sequence). CDR3 length: 13 amino acids. Here the CDR3 DNA reads TGTGCCAGCAGCCTAGGACAGTACGGTGGCTACACCTTC. Protein: CASSLGQYGGYTF.

The V gene is TRBV7-9, the J gene TRBJ2-7; D not certain. This CDR3 has 14 amino acids. The V and J ends lost 5 bases and 3 bases respectively, with 14 bases between them. Germline lookup yields CDR1 SEHNR and CDR2 FQNEAQ (reference sequence). Here the CDR3 reads CASSHATVVYEQYF. DNA of the CDR3: TGTGCCAGCAGCCATGCAACAGTTGTCTACGAGCAGTACTTC.

CDR3 sequence (DNA): TGTGCCAGCAGTGAAAGGCTAGCGGATGACACCGGGGAGCTGTTTTTT. Residues: CASSERLADDTGELFF. The chain employs TRBV6-1 and TRBJ2-2; 7 nucleotides match TRBD2. Germline CDR1 reads MNHNS; CDR2 reads SASEGT. The CDR3 covers 16 residues. The V and J ends lost 2 bases and 3 bases, in that order; junction bases with no gene match: 6.

The V call is TRBV24-1, the J call TRBJ2-5, with TRBD2 as a possible D gene (7 bases). V was clipped by 5 bases and J by 4 bases, with 10 bases between them. The CDR3 has 13 residues. The germline CDR1 and CDR2 sequences are KGHDR and SFDVKD. The chain's CDR3 is CATSGAGAETQYF. CDR3 nucleotide sequence: TGTGCCACCAGTGGGGCGGGGGCAGAGACCCAGTACTTC.

The chain couples TRBV27 to TRBJ1-6, with a possible D match to TRBD1 (6 bases). The V and J ends lost 5 bases and 1 base respectively, with 12 bases between them. The CDR3 totals 16 residues. Looked up from germline, CDR1 is MNHEY and CDR2 is SMNVEV (reference sequence). The DNA for the CDR3 is TGTGCCAGCAGTACGACAGGCAATTCCTATAATTCACCCCTCCACTTT. Translated: CASSTTGNSYNSPLHF.

This chain links TRBV5-1 with TRBJ2-1, with TRBD2 matching 12 bases. The CDR3 is 16 residues long. The ends lost 2 bases at V and 8 bases at J; junction bases unmatched: 8. The germline gives CDR1 SGHRS, CDR2 YFSETQ. The DNA for the CDR3 is TGCGCCAGCAGCTTTAAGGTTTCTAGCGGGGGGGATGAGCAGTTCTTC. It specifies CASSFKVSSGGDEQFF.

The rearrangement joins TRBV28 to TRBJ2-2; 9 nucleotides agree with TRBD1. This CDR3 has 15 amino acids. The germline CDR1 and CDR2 sequences are MDHEN and SYDVKM. The V and J ends lost 3 bases and 5 bases, in that order; junction bases with no gene match: 4. For the CDR3, the DNA is TGTGCCAGCAGTTTCGGGGACAGGGCTACCGGGGAGCTGTTTTTT. Encoded protein: CASSFGDRATGELFF. Combining the CDR3 with reference TRBV28 and TRBJ2-2 gives the whole variable domain DVKVTQSSRYLVKRTGEKVFLECVQDMDHENMFWYRQDPGLGLRLIYFSYDVKMKEKGDIPEGYSVSREKKERFSLILESASTNQTSMYLCASSFGDRATGELFFGEGSRLTVL.

The rearrangement uses TRBV5-1 and TRBJ2-6; D gene uncertain. The ends were cut back, 5 bases at V and 2 bases at J, with 8 bases in the middle. Germline CDR1 is SGHRS and CDR2 is YFSETQ. The CDR3 extends over 14 amino acids. The CDR3 sequence is CASSEDTGANVLTF. The DNA of the CDR3 is TGCGCCAGCAGTGAGGATACTGGGGCCAACGTCCTGACTTTC.

This chain links TRBV5-1 with TRBJ1-4; 7 nucleotides agree with TRBD1. Germline CDR1 is SGHRS and CDR2 is YFSETQ. The CDR3 runs to 14 residues. Germline trimming cut 3 bases from V and 7 bases from J; bases unmatched to any gene: 6. The CDR3 loop reads CASSSTGSGEKLFF. CDR3 DNA sequence: TGCGCCAGCAGCTCGACAGGGAGCGGTGAAAAACTGTTTTTT.

The J gene is TRBJ1-1, the V gene TRBV11-2; D unresolved. Germline CDR1 and CDR2: SGHAT and FQNNGV. Trimming took 1 base from V and 4 from J, leaving 7 bases between them. The CDR3 covers 13 residues. The CDR3 coding sequence is TGTGCCAGCAGCTTAGTTACAGCCACTGAAGCTTTCTTT. Translated, it gives CASSLVTATEAFF.

This clone was counted once. CDR3 sequence (DNA): TGCGCCAGCAGCTTGGCAGGGGGTCAAGATACGCAGTATTTT. Protein sequence: CASSLAGGQDTQYF. The chain uses TRBV5-1 and TRBJ2-3; 7 bases agree with TRBD1. CDR3 size: 14 residues. Germline V gene sequence: CDR1 SGHRS, CDR2 YFSETQ. The V segment lost 0 bases and the J segment 5 bases; nucleotides outside the gene matches: 3.

The chain couples TRBV4-2 to TRBJ2-1; 9 bases line up with TRBD2. CDR3 length: 16 residues. Per germline, CDR1 LGHNA and CDR2 YNFKEQ. Trimming cost V 4 bases and J 4 bases; bases outside gene matches: 8. CDR3 amino acids: CASSPVAGVGYNEQFF. The DNA for the CDR3 is TGTGCCAGCAGCCCCGTAGCGGGAGTGGGGTACAATGAGCAGTTCTTC.

About this clone: The sample holds other DNA sequences that translate to the same CDR3. In nucleotides, the CDR3 is TGTGCCAGCAGTTACCAGGGTAACTATGGCTACACCTTC. This gives the protein CASSYQGNYGYTF. J is TRBJ1-2 and V is TRBV6-5; D possibly corresponds to TRBD1 (5 bases). Germline V gene lookup returns CDR1 MNHEY and CDR2 SVGAGI. The V end lost 2 bases, the J end lost 1 base, and 5 bases lay between the germline ends. The CDR3 spans 13 residues.

The chain has TRBV28 and TRBJ2-1, with TRBD2 matching over 8 bases. Germline V gene lookup returns CDR1 MDHEN and CDR2 SYDVKM. Trimming took 6 bases from V and 3 from J; bases not matched to a gene: 10. This CDR3 spans 16 amino acids. CDR3 nucleotides: TGTGCCAGCAGGGGGTATAGCGGGGAAAACTACAATGAGCAGTTCTTC. Translating it yields CASRGYSGENYNEQFF.

The V call is TRBV7-9, the J call TRBJ1-1; D is undetermined. Germline V lookup: CDR1 SEHNR, CDR2 FQNEAQ (reference sequence). The CDR3 covers 12 residues. Trimming stripped 2 bases from V and 2 bases from J, with 3 bases between. The CDR3 DNA reads as TGTGCCAGCAGCTTATATAACACTGAAGCTTTCTTT. Translation: CASSLYNTEAFF.

The V gene is TRBV7-9, the J gene TRBJ2-1, with a weak D call TRBD2 (6 bases). CDR1 is SEHNR and CDR2 is FQNEAQ in the germline V gene (reference sequence). V lost 5 bases and J lost 4, with 15 bases in between. This CDR3 contains 15 residues. This chain's CDR3 is CASSAPGLRYNEQFF. The CDR3 DNA is TGTGCCAGCAGCGCACCGGGACTCAGGTACAATGAGCAGTTCTTC.

This clone has just a few counts. This chain uses TRBV5-6 with TRBJ1-2; 7 nucleotides line up with TRBD1. Germline trimming cut 4 bases from V and 3 bases from J; bases unmatched to any gene: 9. The CDR3 is 15 amino acids. From germline, CDR1 is SGHDT and CDR2 YYEEEE. The CDR3 coding sequence is TGTGCCAGCAGCCGAACGGGACAGCGATACTATGGCTACACCTTC. This translates into CASSRTGQRYYGYTF.

The chain has TRBV4-1 and TRBJ2-1, with TRBD1 matching 10 bases. Germline CDR1 and CDR2: MGHRA and YSYEKL. This CDR3 region has 16 residues. V was clipped by 4 bases and J by 5 bases; unmatched bases: 8. CDR3 in DNA: TGCGCCAGCAGCCGCCCCGGGACAGGGGTTAACAATGAGCAGTTCTTC. Residues: CASSRPGTGVNNEQFF.

In this sample, this clone turned up once. CDR3 sequence reads: CASSLFRNQPQHF. In DNA, the CDR3 is TGTGCCAGCAGTTTGTTCAGAAATCAGCCCCAGCATTTT. The chain uses TRBV28 and TRBJ1-5; no definite D call. The CDR3 length is 13 residues. Trimming took off 3 bases at V and 4 bases at J, with 7 bases between the two ends. Germline loops: CDR1 MDHEN, CDR2 SYDVKM.

The rearrangement joins TRBV18 to TRBJ1-3; D possibly corresponds to TRBD1 (6 bases). Trimming pared 2 bases from V and 1 base from J, leaving 24 bases between. Germline lookup yields CDR1 KGHSH and CDR2 LQKENI. This CDR3 has 20 amino acids. The CDR3 loop reads CASSPLTMGQGSPSGNTIYF. In nucleotides, the CDR3 is TGTGCCAGCTCACCATTGACGATGGGGCAGGGGAGCCCTTCTGGAAACACCATATATTTT.

The chain joins TRBV7-9 to TRBJ2-3, with D maybe TRBD2 (6 bases). The V gene lost 5 bases and the J gene lost 6 bases, with 15 bases spanning the gap. CDR3 length: 14 amino acids. Germline CDR1 and CDR2: SEHNR and FQNEAQ (reference sequence). The CDR3 region is CASSLTGGMDTQYF. In nucleotides, the CDR3 is TGTGCCAGCAGCCTAACCGGGGGTATGGATACGCAGTATTTT.

V is TRBV19 and J is TRBJ2-1; 7 bases are shared with TRBD2. This CDR3 is built from 14 residues. Germline lookup yields CDR1 LNHDA and CDR2 SQIVND (reference sequence). J lost 5 bases, V lost 3 bases, and 4 bases had no gene match. CDR3 residues: CASSIGREDNEQFF. DNA for the CDR3: TGTGCCAGTAGTATCGGTCGGGAGGACAATGAGCAGTTCTTC.